A single sample is the source of the 23 T cell receptor beta chains below, sequenced in a study of CD8 T cells in Susac syndrome. The RNA input was about 0.5 to 1 ug, and it was reverse transcribed with random hexamers. TCRdb re-called the immunoSEQ multiplex PCR reads with MiXCR, one entry per CDR3 protein. The sample carries around 180,000 distinct CDR3 sequences, approximately 94% recorded once. The sequenced material came from CD4+ T cells from PBMCs. All receptors come from a human donor with multiple sclerosis.

The chain combines TRBV4-3 with TRBJ2-1, with 11 bases matching TRBD2. This CDR3 has 19 amino acids. J was trimmed by 3 bases and V by 4 bases; bases with no gene match: 14. Germline V gene lookup returns CDR1 LGHNA and CDR2 YSLEER. CDR3 amino acids: CASSRDVAGGGSYYNEQFF. DNA of the CDR3: TGCGCCAGCAGCCGAGACGTAGCGGGAGGGGGGTCCTACTACAATGAGCAGTTCTTC.

The chain uses TRBV9 and TRBJ2-3; 9 nucleotides match TRBD2. This CDR3 spans 19 amino acids. CDR1 is SGDLS, CDR2 YYNGEE, per germline. Trimming cost V 0 bases and J 0 bases; bases outside gene matches: 11. CDR3 nucleotides: TGTGCCAGCAGCGTAGAGGCGCTAGCGGGAACGTCTAGCACAGATACGCAGTATTTT. Protein sequence: CASSVEALAGTSSTDTQYF.

CDR3 nucleotide sequence: TGTGCCAGCAGCCCGGGTGGCGGGGGACCCTACGAGCAGTACTTC. Translation gives CASSPGGGGPYEQYF. The rearrangement links TRBV3-1 to TRBJ2-7; 7 positions agree with TRBD2. This CDR3 region has 15 residues. V dropped 4 bases and J dropped 2; count of bases not matched to a gene: 8. Germline CDR1 and CDR2: LGHDT and YNNKEL (reference sequence).

This clonotype came up once. This chain links TRBV30 with TRBJ1-5, with D unresolved. The CDR3 covers 15 residues. Germline V gene lookup returns CDR1 GTSNPN and CDR2 SVGIG (reference sequence). V shed 0 bases and J shed 0 bases, with 9 bases lying between them. The CDR3 bases are TGTGCCTGGAGTGTAGGTGGGATTAGCAATCAGCCCCAGCATTTT. It is translated as CAWSVGGISNQPQHF.

The table lists this clonotype with a few counts. The chain carries TRBV28 and TRBJ2-7; D is perhaps TRBD1 (6 bases). The CDR3 is 14 residues long. The germline V gene has CDR1 MDHEN and CDR2 SYDVKM. Trimming stripped 3 bases from V and 2 bases from J, with 11 bases between. The CDR3 bases are TGTGCCAGCAGTTTGGTGGGGGCCACCTACGAGCAGTACTTC. Protein: CASSLVGATYEQYF.

This sequence joins TRBV6-5 and TRBJ1-5; 8 nucleotides align to TRBD1. The ends lost 5 bases at V and 7 bases at J; junction bases unmatched: 7. The CDR3 length is 14 residues. Germline values: CDR1 MNHEY, CDR2 SVGAGI. CDR3 sequence (DNA): TGTGCCAGCAGTCGGACAGGGATAGGACAGCCCCAGCATTTT. Protein product: CASSRTGIGQPQHF.

This rearrangement joins TRBV20-1 to TRBJ2-1; D gene uncertain. V gave up 0 bases and J gave up 6 bases, with 6 bases separating them. This CDR3 comprises 12 residues. Per germline, CDR1 DFQATT and CDR2 SNEGSKA (reference sequence). Written as DNA, the CDR3 is TGCAGTGCTAGAGAGTTGGCCAATGAGCAGTTCTTC. Its protein is CSARELANEQFF.

The gene calls are TRBV28 and TRBJ1-5; D unclear. CDR3 length: 17 residues. Trimming removed 0 bases from V and 4 bases from J, with 16 bases in between. Germline assignment: CDR1 MDHEN and CDR2 SYDVKM. The CDR3 sequence is CASSLWLHGSSNQPQHF. The CDR3 nucleotides read TGTGCCAGCAGTTTATGGTTACATGGGTCGAGTAATCAGCCCCAGCATTTT.

This chain connects TRBV7-6 to TRBJ2-1, with 9 positions matching TRBD2. J was trimmed by 0 bases and V by 4 bases; bases with no gene match: 7. Per the germline V gene, CDR1 is SGHVS and CDR2 is FNYEAQ. The CDR3 spans 17 residues. The CDR3 DNA reads as TGTGCCAGCAGCTCCCTAGCGGGGAAAAGCTCCTACAATGAGCAGTTCTTC. It yields the protein CASSSLAGKSSYNEQFF.

The rearrangement uses TRBV19 and TRBJ2-7, with 9 bases that match TRBD1. CDR1 is LNHDA and CDR2 is SQIVND in the germline V gene (reference sequence). This CDR3 has 14 amino acids. J was trimmed by 7 bases and V by 7 bases; bases with no gene match: 11. This CDR3 is CASMGQGHVGEQYF. The CDR3 coding sequence is TGTGCCAGTATGGGACAGGGACATGTCGGAGAGCAGTACTTC.

The chain is built from TRBV6-6 and TRBJ1-2; TRBD1 matches 10 bases. The CDR3 covers 13 residues. Germline V gives CDR1 MNHNY, CDR2 SVGAGI (reference sequence). Trimming cost V 6 bases and J 5 bases; bases outside gene matches: 3. The CDR3 protein is CASRTGGPYGYTF. In DNA form, the CDR3 reads TGTGCCAGCAGGACAGGGGGCCCATATGGCTACACCTTC.

This clonotype was seen a single time. V is TRBV3-1 and J is TRBJ2-2; D is perhaps TRBD2 (5 bases). V lost 4 bases and J lost 5, with 17 bases in between. Germline lookup yields CDR1 LGHDT and CDR2 YNNKEL (reference sequence). CDR3 size: 16 residues. CDR3 loop: CASSPAGLVETGELFF. DNA of the CDR3: TGTGCCAGCAGCCCCGCGGGCCTGGTGGAAACCGGGGAGCTGTTTTTT.

V and J are TRBV12-3 or TRBV12-4 and TRBJ2-4, with D unclear. Trimming left V 0 bases short and J 0 bases short, with 3 bases between. This CDR3 has 14 residues. CDR3 bases: TGTGCCAGCAGTTTAGCTCTAGCCAAAAACATTCAGTACTTC. Encoded protein: CASSLALAKNIQYF.

The rearrangement joins TRBV5-4 to TRBJ2-2; D perhaps matches TRBD2 (6 bases). Per germline, CDR1 SGHNT and CDR2 YYREEE (reference sequence). The V gene lost 0 bases and the J gene lost 4 bases, with 10 bases spanning the gap. This CDR3 is built from 15 residues. The CDR3 nucleotides are TGTGCCAGCAGCTTGGCCGCGGGGCCCACCGGGGAGCTGTTTTTT. As protein: CASSLAAGPTGELFF. Based on the CDR3 plus reference TRBV5-4 and TRBJ2-2, the full variable domain is ETGVTQSPTHLIKTRGQQVTLRCSSQSGHNTVSWYQQALGQGPQFIFQYYREEENGRGNFPPRFSGLQFPNYSSELNVNALELDDSALYLCASSLAAGPTGELFFGEGSRLTVL.

The chain has TRBV27 and TRBJ2-7; TRBD2 aligns across 13 bases. V lost 7 bases, J lost 6 bases, and 9 bases stayed unmatched. The CDR3 sequence is 15 residues long. The germline CDR1 and CDR2 sequences are MNHEY and SMNVEV (reference sequence). CDR3 sequence reads: CASKLLAGGLGEQYF. For the CDR3, the DNA is TGTGCCAGCAAACTACTAGCGGGGGGGCTTGGCGAGCAGTACTTC.

The CDR3 coding sequence is TGTGCCAGCAGCCATCCCACAGGGCTAGCGGGATACACGGCTGAGCAGTTCTTC. Translated: CASSHPTGLAGYTAEQFF. The chain has TRBV14 and TRBJ2-1; 9 bases map to TRBD2. CDR3 length: 18 residues. Trimming at V came to 3 bases and at J to 9 bases, leaving 18 bases not matched to a gene. CDR1 is SGHDN, CDR2 FVKESK, per germline.

The genes are TRBV4-3 and TRBJ2-1; no definite D call. The length of the CDR3 is 16 residues. Per germline, CDR1 LGHNA and CDR2 YSLEER. With 0 bases removed from V and 3 bases from J, the gap between germline ends came to 12 bases. In nucleotides, the CDR3 is TGCGCCAGCAGCCAAGAATCGCCCCCCCTCTACAATGAGCAGTTCTTC. As protein: CASSQESPPLYNEQFF.

The CDR3 DNA is TGTGCCAGTAGTGCCGGACTCGCGATATGGAACGAGCAGTACTTC. Protein sequence: CASSAGLAIWNEQYF. The V and J genes are TRBV19 and TRBJ2-7; possibly TRBD2 for D (5 bases). The CDR3 runs to 15 residues. The V gene lost 5 bases and the J gene lost 5 bases, with 19 bases spanning the gap. Per the germline V gene, CDR1 is LNHDA and CDR2 is SQIVND (reference sequence).

The chain uses TRBV7-2 and TRBJ2-5; TRBD2 might be the D (5 bases). Trimming stripped 1 base from V and 5 bases from J, with 8 bases between. The CDR3 loop spans 13 amino acids. Germline values: CDR1 SGHTA, CDR2 FQGNSA. CDR3 residues: CASSLGSGETQYF. For the CDR3, the DNA is TGTGCCAGCAGCTTAGGATCGGGGGAGACCCAGTACTTC.

This clonotype came up once. The rearrangement uses TRBV12-3 or TRBV12-4 and TRBJ1-1, with D possibly matching TRBD1 (5 bases). V was cut by 5 bases and J by 1 base, with 14 bases left in between. The CDR3 has 15 residues. The CDR3 protein is CASSQSRGTNTEAFF. Here the CDR3 DNA reads TGTGCCAGCAGTCAAAGTAGGGGAACGAACACTGAAGCTTTCTTT.

The genes are TRBV3-1 and TRBJ1-2; maybe TRBD1 (5 bases). Germline values: CDR1 LGHDT, CDR2 YNNKEL (reference sequence). The CDR3 covers 18 residues. Trimming took off 4 bases at V and 3 bases at J, with 24 bases between the two ends. In DNA, the CDR3 is TGTGCCAGCAGCCCCGTCCTCGGTTCGCCAGGGTCGTACTATGGCTACACCTTC. As protein: CASSPVLGSPGSYYGYTF.

The chain has TRBV3-1 and TRBJ1-6, with D possibly TRBD1 on 5 matching bases. The CDR3 runs to 15 residues. Trimming removed 1 base at V and 2 bases at J, with 6 bases between. Germline V gene data show CDR1 as LGHDT and CDR2 as YNNKEL (reference sequence). As DNA, the CDR3 is TGTGCCAGCAGCCAAGCAGGGCCCTATAATTCACCCCTCCACTTT. Translated, it gives CASSQAGPYNSPLHF. The complete variable domain, with remaining parts taken from reference TRBV3-1 and TRBJ1-6, reads DTAVSQTPKYLVTQMGNDKSIKCEQNLGHDTMYWYKQDSKKFLKIMFSYNNKELIINETVPNRFSPKSPDKAHLNLHINSLELGDSAVYFCASSQAGPYNSPLHFGNGTRLTVT.

The chain recombines TRBV4-2 with TRBJ1-4; 8 bases are shared with TRBD1. Germline CDR1 reads LGHNA; CDR2 reads YNFKEQ. J gave up 1 base and V 4 bases, and 8 bases lay outside the gene matches. This CDR3 has 17 residues. The CDR3 loop is CASSPQAGGQTNEKLFF. CDR3 DNA: TGTGCCAGCAGCCCGCAAGCAGGGGGCCAAACTAATGAAAAACTGTTTTTT.